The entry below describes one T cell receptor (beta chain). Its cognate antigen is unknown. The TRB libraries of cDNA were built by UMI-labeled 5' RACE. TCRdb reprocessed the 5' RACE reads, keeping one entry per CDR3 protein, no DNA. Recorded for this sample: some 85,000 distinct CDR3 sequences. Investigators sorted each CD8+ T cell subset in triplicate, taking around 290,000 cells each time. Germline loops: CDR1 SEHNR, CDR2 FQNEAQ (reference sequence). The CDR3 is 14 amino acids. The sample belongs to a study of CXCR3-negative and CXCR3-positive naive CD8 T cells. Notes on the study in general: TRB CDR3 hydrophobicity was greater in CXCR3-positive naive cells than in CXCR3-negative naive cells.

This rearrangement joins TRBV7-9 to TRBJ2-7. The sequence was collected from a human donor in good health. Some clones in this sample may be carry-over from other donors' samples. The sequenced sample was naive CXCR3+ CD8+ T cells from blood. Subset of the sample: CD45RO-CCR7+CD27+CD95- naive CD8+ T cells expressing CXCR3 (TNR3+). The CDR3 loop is CASSATEEVGEQYF.